The 21 T cell receptor beta chains below all came from one sample that was sequenced in a study of PD-1 blockade in classical Hodgkin lymphoma. TCRdb's table, derived via immunoSEQ multiplex PCR, lists solely in-frame clones and lacks some. The sample contains almost 95,000 clones, about 83% of which appear only once. Time point meaning: cycle 4 day 1 (C4D1), after six to seven weeks of nivolumab. Relapse after autologous stem cell transplantation occurred in every patient, and brentuximab vedotin exposure varied. The source was peripheral blood mononuclear cells (PBMCs), collected before the fourth cycle of nivolumab. The receptors stem from a human donor with classical Hodgkin lymphoma.

This clone was counted a few times. The chain is built from TRBV4-2 and TRBJ2-1; D is possibly TRBD1 (5 bases). This CDR3 has 14 amino acids. Per the germline V gene, CDR1 is LGHNA and CDR2 is YNFKEQ. V lost 5 bases to trimming and J lost 12 bases, with 20 bases between them. The CDR3 loop is CASSGQGNLERQFF. CDR3 sequence (DNA): TGTGCCAGCAGCGGGCAGGGAAATCTCGAAAGGCAGTTCTTC.

CDR3 protein: CASSRREGDEQFF. The CDR3 region has the DNA TGTGCCAGCAGTCGGCGGGAGGGCGATGAGCAGTTCTTC. J is TRBJ2-1 and V is TRBV6-4; the match to TRBD2 covers 9 bases. The CDR3 spans 13 residues. Germline V lookup: CDR1 MRHNA, CDR2 SNTAGT. The junction had 4 bases not matched to a gene; V was cut back by 5 bases and J by 8 bases.

This sequence joins TRBV5-4 and TRBJ2-2; 16 bases agree with TRBD2. CDR1 and CDR2 (germline): SGHNT, YYREEE (reference sequence). J gave up 4 bases and V 4 bases, and 7 bases lay outside the gene matches. The CDR3 has 18 amino acids. The CDR3 nucleotides are TGTGCCAGCAGCAAGGGACTAGCGGGAGGGCCACCCACCGGGGAGCTGTTTTTT. Protein product: CASSKGLAGGPPTGELFF.

The V gene is TRBV10-1, the J gene TRBJ2-7; 7 bases match TRBD2. CDR3 length equals 14 residues. Germline trimming cut 0 bases from V and 9 bases from J; bases unmatched to any gene: 8. CDR1 is WNHNN and CDR2 is SYGVQD in the germline V gene (reference sequence). The CDR3 loop is CASSESGRWVGQYF. The CDR3 DNA reads TGCGCCAGCAGTGAGTCCGGGAGGTGGGTCGGGCAGTACTTC.

This clone was observed a handful of times. This chain joins TRBV28 and TRBJ1-4; D is possibly TRBD1 (5 bases). CDR3 size: 15 residues. Germline values: CDR1 MDHEN, CDR2 SYDVKM. V lost 8 bases and J 8 bases, leaving 21 bases between the germline ends. The CDR3 here is CASGHSGTAREKLFF. The CDR3, as DNA: TGTGCCAGCGGACATAGCGGGACGGCCCGCGAAAAACTGTTTTTT.

This clone was recorded a few times. This chain links TRBV2 with TRBJ2-5; the D gene could be TRBD1 or TRBD2 (5 bases each). Germline V gene sequence: CDR1 SNHLY, CDR2 FYNNEI. Trimming stripped 10 bases from V and 4 bases from J, with 19 bases between. CDR3 length equals 14 residues. This CDR3 reads CATSQGRNAETQYF. CDR3 DNA sequence: TGTGCCACCTCCCAGGGACGTAACGCAGAGACCCAGTACTTC. The variable domain in full, completed from reference TRBV2 and TRBJ2-5, reads EPEVTQTPSHQVTQMGQEVILRCVPISNHLYFYWYRQILGQKVEFLVSFYNNEISEKSEIFDDQFSVERPDGSNFTLKIRSTKLEDSAMYFCATSQGRNAETQYFGPGTRLLVL.

This clone was seen once. The chain couples TRBV4-3 to TRBJ1-1; TRBD1 matches 8 bases. The CDR3 totals 13 residues. V lost 4 bases, J lost 5 bases, and 3 bases stayed unmatched. CDR1 is LGHNA and CDR2 is YSLEER in the germline V gene. CDR3 amino acids: CASSPNRGTEAFF. For the CDR3, the DNA is TGCGCCAGCAGCCCGAACAGGGGGACTGAAGCTTTCTTT.

This clone was counted once. The chain uses TRBV7-2 and TRBJ1-5, with D perhaps matching TRBD1 (6 bases). The CDR3 loop spans 18 amino acids. The V gene lost 5 bases and the J gene lost 2 bases, with 22 bases spanning the gap. Germline-derived CDR1 and CDR2 are SGHTA and FQGNSA. In nucleotides, the CDR3 is TGTGCCAGCAGCCCCGCGGGGGGCAGGGAGTGGGGCAATCAGCCCCAGCATTTT. Translating it yields CASSPAGGREWGNQPQHF.

V is TRBV5-1 and J is TRBJ2-7, with D perhaps matching TRBD1 or TRBD2 (5 bases each). The CDR3 loop spans 15 amino acids. Trimming stripped 0 bases from V and 2 bases from J, with 12 bases between. Germline CDR1 SGHRS, CDR2 YFSETQ. The CDR3 sequence: CASSLGDLTAYEQYF. The CDR3 bases are TGCGCCAGCAGCTTGGGGGACCTGACGGCCTACGAGCAGTACTTC.

The chain joins TRBV6-1 to TRBJ1-3; 8 nucleotides match TRBD1. Germline V gene data show CDR1 as MNHNS and CDR2 as SASEGT. The junction had 9 bases not matched to a gene; V was cut back by 3 bases and J by 5 bases. The CDR3 is made up of 16 amino acids. The CDR3 nucleotides read TGTGCCAGCAGTGAGAGAGACCAGGGGGCGAGAAACACCATATATTTT. Translating gives CASSERDQGARNTIYF.

This clone was found a few times. The same CDR3 is also encoded by other DNA sequences in this sample. CDR3 DNA sequence: TGTGCCAGTAGTATACCGGGACAGGGGGCGAGGCAGCCCCAGCATTTT. Its translation is CASSIPGQGARQPQHF. The chain carries TRBV19 and TRBJ1-5; 12 bases align to TRBD1. The CDR3 has 16 residues. With 2 bases clipped from V and 7 bases from J, the junction kept 6 bases outside the gene matches. CDR1 is LNHDA, CDR2 SQIVND, per germline (reference sequence). Using reference TRBV19 and TRBJ1-5 for the parts outside the CDR3, the full variable domain is DGGITQSPKYLFRKEGQNVTLSCEQNLNHDAMYWYRQDPGQGLRLIYYSQIVNDFQKGDIAEGYSVSREKKESFPLTVTSAQKNPTAFYLCASSIPGQGARQPQHFGDGTRLSIL.

The rearrangement uses TRBV29-1 and TRBJ2-5; the D is unclear. Germline lookup yields CDR1 SQVTM and CDR2 ANQGSEA. Deletions cut 7 bases from V and 2 bases from J, with 14 bases between. There are 13 residues in the CDR3. The CDR3 protein is CSARVAAQETQYF. CDR3 sequence (DNA): TGCAGCGCCCGAGTCGCAGCGCAAGAGACCCAGTACTTC.

As for this clone: A read error may account for a junction end that differs from germline. This chain joins TRBV5-6 and TRBJ2-2; D is unresolved. The CDR3 length is 14 residues. Germline V lookup: CDR1 SGHDT, CDR2 YYEEEE. This CDR3 is CASSSGRPTEELFF. The CDR3, as DNA: TGTGCCAGCAGCTCGGGCCGCCCGACCGAGGAGCTGTTTTTT.

V gene TRBV28 combines with J gene TRBJ2-1, with 8 bases aligning to TRBD2. Germline-derived CDR1 and CDR2 are MDHEN and SYDVKM. This CDR3 contains 15 residues. The V segment lost 4 bases and the J segment 7 bases; nucleotides outside the gene matches: 9. The CDR3 protein is CASSSPPGLANEQFF. The CDR3 DNA reads as TGTGCCAGCAGTTCTCCCCCCGGACTAGCAAATGAGCAGTTCTTC.

The chain recombines TRBV23-1 with TRBJ1-5, with D unresolved. TRBV23-1 is identified as an open reading frame with a role that is uncertain. The ends were cut back, 2 bases at V and 0 bases at J, with 11 bases in the middle. The CDR3 has 16 residues. The chain's CDR3 is CASSQRPSYSNQPQHF. The CDR3 DNA reads TGCGCCAGCAGTCAAAGGCCATCTTATAGCAATCAGCCCCAGCATTTT.

The V gene is TRBV25-1, the J gene TRBJ2-5; tentative D call: TRBD1 (6 bases). The V gene lost 4 bases and the J gene lost 4 bases, with 16 bases spanning the gap. Germline CDR1 MGHDK, CDR2 SYGVNS. The CDR3 is made up of 15 amino acids. The CDR3 protein is CASSAAGAPRETQYF. Written as DNA, the CDR3 is TGTGCCAGCAGTGCAGCAGGGGCCCCCAGAGAGACCCAGTACTTC.

As regards this clone: Germline is not matched at one junction end, which may reflect a read error. This chain joins TRBV5-1 and TRBJ2-5; maybe TRBD2 (5 bases). CDR1 SGHRS and CDR2 YFSETQ come from the germline V gene. This CDR3 is 13 amino acids long. CDR3 loop: CATSAGISETQYF. The CDR3 nucleotides read TGCGCCACCAGCGCCGGGATTTCAGAGACCCAGTACTTC.

The chain links TRBV6-1 to TRBJ2-7; TRBD2 is a possible D gene (6 bases). Germline loops: CDR1 MNHNS, CDR2 SASEGT. V lost 1 base and J lost 3, with 13 bases in between. The CDR3 sequence is 15 residues long. CDR3: CASSEGGGTVYEQYF. The CDR3 DNA sequence: TGTGCCAGCAGTGAAGGTGGAGGGACGGTCTACGAGCAGTACTTC.

In DNA, the CDR3 is TGTGCCTGGACCGAACAGGGCTCGGGCACAGATACGCAGTATTTT. Protein product: CAWTEQGSGTDTQYF. V and J are TRBV30 and TRBJ2-3, with D perhaps TRBD1 (6 bases). Looked up from germline, CDR1 is GTSNPN and CDR2 is SVGIG (reference sequence). The CDR3 covers 15 residues. Trimming removed 4 bases from V and 1 base from J, with 15 bases in between. Using reference TRBV30 and TRBJ2-3 for the parts outside the CDR3, the full variable domain is SQTIHQWPATLVQPVGSPLSLECTVEGTSNPNLYWYRQAAGRGLQLLFYSVGIGQISSEVPQNLSASRPQDRQFILSSKKLLLSDSGFYLCAWTEQGSGTDTQYFGPGTRLTVL.

This chain joins TRBV10-2 and TRBJ2-1, with TRBD2 identical over 8 bases. The germline CDR1 and CDR2 sequences are WSHSY and SAAADI. V shed 6 bases, J shed 7 bases, and the junction held 14 bases outside the gene matches. The CDR3 consists of 16 residues. CDR3 coding DNA: TGCGCCAGCAGCCCCCTCGGCGGGGGCGGGGGGAATGAGCAGTTCTTC. Amino acid sequence: CASSPLGGGGGNEQFF.

The gene calls are TRBV6-6 and TRBJ1-2; 10 nucleotides line up with TRBD1. This CDR3 spans 14 amino acids. With V trimmed by 5 bases and J by 7 bases, 7 bases remained unmatched. Germline V CDR1 and CDR2: MNHNY, SVGAGI (reference sequence). CDR3 coding DNA: TGTGCCAGCAGTAGAGACAGGGGGCGCGGTGGCTACACCTTC. Amino acids: CASSRDRGRGGYTF.